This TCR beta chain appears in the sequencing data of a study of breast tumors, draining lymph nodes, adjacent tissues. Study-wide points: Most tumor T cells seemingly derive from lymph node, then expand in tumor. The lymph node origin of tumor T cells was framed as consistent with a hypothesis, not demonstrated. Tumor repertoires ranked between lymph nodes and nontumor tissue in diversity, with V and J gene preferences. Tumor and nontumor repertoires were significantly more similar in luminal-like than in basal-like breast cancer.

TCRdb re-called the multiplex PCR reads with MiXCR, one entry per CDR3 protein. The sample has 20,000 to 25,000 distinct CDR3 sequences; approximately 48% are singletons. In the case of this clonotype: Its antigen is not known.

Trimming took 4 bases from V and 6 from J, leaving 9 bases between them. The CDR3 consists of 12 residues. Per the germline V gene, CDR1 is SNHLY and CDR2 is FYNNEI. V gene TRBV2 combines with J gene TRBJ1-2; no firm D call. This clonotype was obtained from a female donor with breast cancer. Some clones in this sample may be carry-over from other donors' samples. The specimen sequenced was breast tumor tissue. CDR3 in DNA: TGTGCCAGCAGTGTGGTACAGCATGGCTACACCTTC. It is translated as CASSVVQHGYTF.